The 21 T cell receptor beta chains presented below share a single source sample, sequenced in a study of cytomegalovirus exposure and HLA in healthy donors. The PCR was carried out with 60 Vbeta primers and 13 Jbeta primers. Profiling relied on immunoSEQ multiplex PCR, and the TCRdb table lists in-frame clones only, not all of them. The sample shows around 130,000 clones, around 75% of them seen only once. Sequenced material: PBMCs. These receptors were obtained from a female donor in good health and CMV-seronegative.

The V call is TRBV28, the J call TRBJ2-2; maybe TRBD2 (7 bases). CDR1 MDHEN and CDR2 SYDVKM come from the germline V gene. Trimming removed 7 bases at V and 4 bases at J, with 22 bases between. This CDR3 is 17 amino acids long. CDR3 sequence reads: CASTTLGGGGTTGELFF. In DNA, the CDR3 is TGTGCCAGCACAACCCTCGGGGGCGGGGGAACCACCGGGGAGCTGTTTTTT.

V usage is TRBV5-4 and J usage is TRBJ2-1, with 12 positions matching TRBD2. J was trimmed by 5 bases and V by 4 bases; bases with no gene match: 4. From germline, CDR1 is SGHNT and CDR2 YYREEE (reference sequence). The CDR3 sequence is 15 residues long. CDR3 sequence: CASSPRLAGDNEQFF. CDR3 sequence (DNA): TGTGCCAGCAGCCCAAGACTAGCGGGAGACAATGAGCAGTTCTTC. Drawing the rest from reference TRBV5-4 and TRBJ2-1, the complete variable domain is ETGVTQSPTHLIKTRGQQVTLRCSSQSGHNTVSWYQQALGQGPQFIFQYYREEENGRGNFPPRFSGLQFPNYSSELNVNALELDDSALYLCASSPRLAGDNEQFFGPGTRLTVL.

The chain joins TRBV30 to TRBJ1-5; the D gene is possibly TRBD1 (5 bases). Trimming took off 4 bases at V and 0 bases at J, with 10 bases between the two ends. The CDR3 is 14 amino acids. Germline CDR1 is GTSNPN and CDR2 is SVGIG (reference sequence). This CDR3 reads CAWNAGHSNQPQHF. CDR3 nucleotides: TGTGCCTGGAACGCAGGACATAGCAATCAGCCCCAGCATTTT.

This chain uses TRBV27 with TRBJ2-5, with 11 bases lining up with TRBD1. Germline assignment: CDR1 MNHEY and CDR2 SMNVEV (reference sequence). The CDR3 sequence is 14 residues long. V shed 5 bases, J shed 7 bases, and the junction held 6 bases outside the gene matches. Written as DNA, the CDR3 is TGTGCCAGCAGTCTGGGACAGGGGGTCGCGACCCAGTACTTC. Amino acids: CASSLGQGVATQYF.

The CDR3 reads CASSAGTGGYEQYF. For the CDR3, the DNA is TGTGCCAGCAGCGCAGGGACAGGGGGCTACGAGCAGTACTTC. The chain is built from TRBV6-1 and TRBJ2-7; 11 positions match TRBD1. The CDR3 totals 14 residues. Germline loops: CDR1 MNHNS, CDR2 SASEGT. With V trimmed by 6 bases and J by 3 bases, 4 bases remained unmatched.

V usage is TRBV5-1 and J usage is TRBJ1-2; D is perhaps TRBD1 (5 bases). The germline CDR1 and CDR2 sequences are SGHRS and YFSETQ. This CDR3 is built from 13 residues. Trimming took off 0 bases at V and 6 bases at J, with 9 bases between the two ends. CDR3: CASSLATGDGYTF. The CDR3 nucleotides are TGCGCCAGCAGCTTGGCCACGGGGGATGGCTACACCTTC.

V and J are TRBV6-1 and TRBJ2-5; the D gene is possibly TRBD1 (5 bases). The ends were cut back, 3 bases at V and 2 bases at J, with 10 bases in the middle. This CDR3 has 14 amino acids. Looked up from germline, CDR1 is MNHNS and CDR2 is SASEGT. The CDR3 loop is CASSDIGVQETQYF. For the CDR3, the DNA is TGTGCCAGCAGTGACATAGGGGTTCAAGAGACCCAGTACTTC.

This CDR3 is CASGVSGTAKNIQYF. The CDR3, as DNA: TGTGCCAGCGGGGTTAGCGGAACAGCCAAAAACATTCAGTACTTC. The chain links TRBV28 to TRBJ2-4; TRBD2 might be the D (6 bases). Germline V lookup: CDR1 MDHEN, CDR2 SYDVKM. The CDR3 spans 15 residues. V lost 8 bases and J 0 bases, leaving 14 bases between the germline ends.

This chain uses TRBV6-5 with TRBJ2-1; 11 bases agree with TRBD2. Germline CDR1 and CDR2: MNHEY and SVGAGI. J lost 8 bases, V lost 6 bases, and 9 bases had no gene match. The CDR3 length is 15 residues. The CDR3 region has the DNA TGTGCCAGCAGCTCACTAGCGGGAGAGTTCGATGAGCAGTTCTTC. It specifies CASSSLAGEFDEQFF.

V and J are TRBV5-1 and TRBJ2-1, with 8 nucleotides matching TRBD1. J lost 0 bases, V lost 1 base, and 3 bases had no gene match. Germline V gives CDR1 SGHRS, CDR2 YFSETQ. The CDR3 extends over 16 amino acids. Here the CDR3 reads CASSLTDRGSYNEQFF. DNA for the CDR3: TGCGCCAGCAGCTTGACCGACAGGGGCTCCTACAATGAGCAGTTCTTC. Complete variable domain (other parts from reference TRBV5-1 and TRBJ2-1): KAGVTQTPRYLIKTRGQQVTLSCSPISGHRSVSWYQQTPGQGLQFLFEYFSETQRNKGNFPGRFSGRQFSNSRSEMNVSTLELGDSALYLCASSLTDRGSYNEQFFGPGTRLTVL.

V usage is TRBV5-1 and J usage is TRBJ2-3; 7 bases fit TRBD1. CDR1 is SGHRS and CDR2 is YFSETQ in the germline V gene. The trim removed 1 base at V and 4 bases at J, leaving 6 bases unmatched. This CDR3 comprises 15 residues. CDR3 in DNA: TGCGCCAGCAGCTTGAGGGGACAGCGCGCAGATACGCAGTATTTT. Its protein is CASSLRGQRADTQYF.

The CDR3 sequence is CASSSPRDSQETQYF. The DNA of the CDR3 is TGTGCCAGCAGTTCTCCAAGGGACAGCCAAGAGACCCAGTACTTC. V usage is TRBV28 and J usage is TRBJ2-5; TRBD1 matches at 7 bases. This CDR3 has 15 residues. The V gene end was trimmed by 4 bases and the J gene end by 1 base; junction bases not matched to a gene: 6. Germline V lookup: CDR1 MDHEN, CDR2 SYDVKM. The full variable domain, in which reference TRBV28 and TRBJ2-5 provide the parts outside the CDR3, is DVKVTQSSRYLVKRTGEKVFLECVQDMDHENMFWYRQDPGLGLRLIYFSYDVKMKEKGDIPEGYSVSREKKERFSLILESASTNQTSMYLCASSSPRDSQETQYFGPGTRLLVL.

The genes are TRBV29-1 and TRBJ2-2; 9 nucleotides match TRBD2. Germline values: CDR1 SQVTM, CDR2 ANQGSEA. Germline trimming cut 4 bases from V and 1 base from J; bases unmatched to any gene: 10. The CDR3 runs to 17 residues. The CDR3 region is CSVVLGTSGQNTGELFF. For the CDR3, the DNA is TGCAGCGTTGTTCTCGGTACTAGCGGGCAGAACACCGGGGAGCTGTTTTTT.

This CDR3 is CASSFEDRNNQPQHF. The CDR3 nucleotides read TGTGCCAGCAGTTTTGAAGACAGAAACAATCAGCCCCAGCATTTT. This chain uses TRBV28 with TRBJ1-5, with D maybe TRBD1 (5 bases). Germline values: CDR1 MDHEN, CDR2 SYDVKM. Trimming removed 3 bases at V and 3 bases at J, with 12 bases between. This CDR3 has 15 residues.

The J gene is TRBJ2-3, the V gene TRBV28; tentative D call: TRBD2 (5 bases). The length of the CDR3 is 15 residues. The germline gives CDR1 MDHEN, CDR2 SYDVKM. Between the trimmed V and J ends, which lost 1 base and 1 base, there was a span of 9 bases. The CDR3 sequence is CASSLSLAGTDTQYF. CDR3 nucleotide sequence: TGTGCCAGCAGTTTATCCCTAGCTGGCACAGATACGCAGTATTTT. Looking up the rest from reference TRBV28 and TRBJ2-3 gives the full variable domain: DVKVTQSSRYLVKRTGEKVFLECVQDMDHENMFWYRQDPGLGLRLIYFSYDVKMKEKGDIPEGYSVSREKKERFSLILESASTNQTSMYLCASSLSLAGTDTQYFGPGTRLTVL.

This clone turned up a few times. This CDR3 reads CASSPGSTGAYEQYF. Here the CDR3 DNA reads TGTGCCAGCAGCCCAGGCTCGACAGGGGCCTACGAGCAGTACTTC. This rearrangement joins TRBV9 to TRBJ2-7; 8 bases line up with TRBD1. There are 15 residues in the CDR3. Trimming removed 4 bases from V and 2 bases from J; junction bases left unmatched: 8. CDR1 and CDR2 (germline): SGDLS, YYNGEE.

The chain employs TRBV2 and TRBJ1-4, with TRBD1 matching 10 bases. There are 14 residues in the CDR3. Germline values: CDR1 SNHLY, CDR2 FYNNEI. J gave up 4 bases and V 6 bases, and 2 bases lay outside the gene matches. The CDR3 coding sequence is TGTGCCAGCAGCCGGGACAGGGGTAATGAAAAACTGTTTTTT. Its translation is CASSRDRGNEKLFF.

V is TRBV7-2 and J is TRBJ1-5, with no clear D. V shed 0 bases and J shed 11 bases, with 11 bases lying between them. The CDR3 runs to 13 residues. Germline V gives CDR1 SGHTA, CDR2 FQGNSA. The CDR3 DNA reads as TGTGCCAGCAGCTTAGCGCGGGAGGTGGCCCAGCATTTT. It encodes CASSLAREVAQHF.

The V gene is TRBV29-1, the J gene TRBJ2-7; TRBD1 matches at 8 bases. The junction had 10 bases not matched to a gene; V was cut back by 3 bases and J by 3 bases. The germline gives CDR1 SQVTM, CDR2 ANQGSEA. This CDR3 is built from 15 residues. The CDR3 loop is CSVEGLKDRVYEQYF. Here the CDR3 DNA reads TGCAGCGTTGAGGGGCTTAAGGACAGGGTCTACGAGCAGTACTTC.

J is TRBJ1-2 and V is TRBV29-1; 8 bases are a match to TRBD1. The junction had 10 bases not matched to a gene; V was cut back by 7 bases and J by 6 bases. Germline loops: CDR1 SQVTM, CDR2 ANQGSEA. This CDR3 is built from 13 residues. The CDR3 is CSAIPGQENGYTF. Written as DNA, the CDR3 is TGCAGCGCGATCCCGGGACAGGAAAATGGCTACACCTTC.

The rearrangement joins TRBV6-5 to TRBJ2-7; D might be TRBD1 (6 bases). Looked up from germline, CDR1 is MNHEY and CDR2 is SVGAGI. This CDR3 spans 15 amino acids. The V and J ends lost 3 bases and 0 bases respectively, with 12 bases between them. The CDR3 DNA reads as TGTGCCAGCAGTTATGCGACAGGCCACTCCTACGAGCAGTACTTC. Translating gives CASSYATGHSYEQYF.